This TCR beta chain was obtained from a study of blood T cell repertoires in COVID-19. Looking at the study overall: COVID-19 samples, acute and convalescent, were from the United States, Italy and Spain. T cells, B-cell-depleted T cells, or PBMCs provided the cDNA or gDNA that served as material.

Original handling: Amplification of reference gene primers provided the estimated nucleated cell counts. Clones were read by immunoSEQ multiplex PCR, and TCRdb kept only the in-frame ones, dropping some. The V and J calls and the clone size are those of that table, but D and trimming were determined from the DNA. The sample carries 350,000 to 550,000 clones, more than 85% recorded once. This TCR was recovered from a woman aged 30 to 39 with acute or convalescent COVID-19. Sample: peripheral blood.

In nucleotides, the CDR3 is TGTGCCAGCAGCAAGAGTGGGGGGGCCCACCAAGAGACCCAGTACTTC. Translation: CASSKSGGAHQETQYF. The rearrangement links TRBV11-2 to TRBJ2-5, with D possibly TRBD2 on 7 matching bases. V lost 5 bases, J lost 0 bases, and 16 bases lay in between. The CDR3 is 16 amino acids. Germline V gene sequence: CDR1 SGHAT, CDR2 FQNNGV.